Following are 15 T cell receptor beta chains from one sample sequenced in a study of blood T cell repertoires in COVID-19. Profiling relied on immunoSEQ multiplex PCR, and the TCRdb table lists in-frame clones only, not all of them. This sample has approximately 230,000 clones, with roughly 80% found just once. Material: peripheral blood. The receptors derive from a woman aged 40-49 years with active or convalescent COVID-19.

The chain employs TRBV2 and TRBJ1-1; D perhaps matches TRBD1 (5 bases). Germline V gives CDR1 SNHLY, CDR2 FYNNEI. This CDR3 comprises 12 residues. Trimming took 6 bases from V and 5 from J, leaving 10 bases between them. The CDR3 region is CASRQGATEAFF. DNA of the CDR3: TGTGCCAGCAGGCAGGGTGCGACTGAAGCTTTCTTT. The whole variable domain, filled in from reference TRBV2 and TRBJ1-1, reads EPEVTQTPSHQVTQMGQEVILRCVPISNHLYFYWYRQILGQKVEFLVSFYNNEISEKSEIFDDQFSVERPDGSNFTLKIRSTKLEDSAMYFCASRQGATEAFFGQGTRLTVV.

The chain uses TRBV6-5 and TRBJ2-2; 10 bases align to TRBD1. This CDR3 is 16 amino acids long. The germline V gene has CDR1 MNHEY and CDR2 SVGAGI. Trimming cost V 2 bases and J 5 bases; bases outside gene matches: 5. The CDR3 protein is CASSYETGQGTGELFF. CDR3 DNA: TGTGCCAGCAGTTACGAAACGGGACAGGGGACCGGGGAGCTGTTTTTT.

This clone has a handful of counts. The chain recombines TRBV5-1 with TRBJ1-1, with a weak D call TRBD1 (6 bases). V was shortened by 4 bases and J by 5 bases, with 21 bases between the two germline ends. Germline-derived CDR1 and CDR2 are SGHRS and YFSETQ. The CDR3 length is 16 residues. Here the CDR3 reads CASSRSGDPMGTEAFF. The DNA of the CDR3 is TGCGCCAGCAGCAGGTCAGGGGATCCCATGGGGACTGAAGCTTTCTTT.

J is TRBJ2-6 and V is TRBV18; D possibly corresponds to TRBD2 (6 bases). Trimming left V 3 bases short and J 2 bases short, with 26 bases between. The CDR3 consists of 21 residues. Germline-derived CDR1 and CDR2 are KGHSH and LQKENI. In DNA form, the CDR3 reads TGTGCCAGCTCACCGGAGAACCCTACCGGGACTGGGAGGACTGGGGCCAACGTCCTGACTTTC. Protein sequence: CASSPENPTGTGRTGANVLTF.

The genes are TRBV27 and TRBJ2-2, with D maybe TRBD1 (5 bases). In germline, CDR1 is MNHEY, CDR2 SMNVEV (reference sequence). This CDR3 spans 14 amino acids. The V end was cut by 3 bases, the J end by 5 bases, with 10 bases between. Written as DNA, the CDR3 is TGTGCCAGCAGTTTCAGGGCTGATACCGGGGAGCTGTTTTTT. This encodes CASSFRADTGELFF.

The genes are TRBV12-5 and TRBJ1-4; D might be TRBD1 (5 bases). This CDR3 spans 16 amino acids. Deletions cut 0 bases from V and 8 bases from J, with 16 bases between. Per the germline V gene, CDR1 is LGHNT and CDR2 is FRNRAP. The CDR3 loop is CASGLVAQGGGEKLFF. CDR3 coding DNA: TGTGCTAGTGGTTTGGTTGCCCAAGGTGGGGGGGAAAAACTGTTTTTT.

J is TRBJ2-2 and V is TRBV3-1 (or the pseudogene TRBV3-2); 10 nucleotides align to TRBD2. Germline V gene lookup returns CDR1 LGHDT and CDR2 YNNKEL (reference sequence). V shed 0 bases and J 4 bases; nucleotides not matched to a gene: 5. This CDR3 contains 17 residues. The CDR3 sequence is CASSQESGGASTGELFF. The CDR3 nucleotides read TGTGCCAGCAGCCAAGAGAGCGGGGGGGCTTCCACCGGGGAGCTGTTTTTT.

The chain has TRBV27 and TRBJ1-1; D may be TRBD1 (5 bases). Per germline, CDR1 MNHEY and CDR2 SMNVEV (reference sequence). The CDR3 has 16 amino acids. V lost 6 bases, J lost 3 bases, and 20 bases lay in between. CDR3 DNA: TGTGCCAGCAGACCCTCCTGGGGCGGCCCTGACACTGAAGCTTTCTTT. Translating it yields CASRPSWGGPDTEAFF.

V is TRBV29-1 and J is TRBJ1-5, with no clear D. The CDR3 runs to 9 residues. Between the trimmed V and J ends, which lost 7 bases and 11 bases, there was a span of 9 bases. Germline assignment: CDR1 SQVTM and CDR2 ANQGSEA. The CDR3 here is CSALTSQHF. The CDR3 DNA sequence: TGCAGCGCCCTAACGTCCCAGCATTTT.

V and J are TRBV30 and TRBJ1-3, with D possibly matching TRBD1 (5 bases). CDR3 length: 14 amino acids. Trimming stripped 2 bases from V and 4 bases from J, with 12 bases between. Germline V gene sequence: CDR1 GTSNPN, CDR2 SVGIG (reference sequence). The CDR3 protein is CAWSRTGAGNTIYF. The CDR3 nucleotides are TGTGCCTGGAGTCGCACTGGGGCAGGAAACACCATATATTTT.

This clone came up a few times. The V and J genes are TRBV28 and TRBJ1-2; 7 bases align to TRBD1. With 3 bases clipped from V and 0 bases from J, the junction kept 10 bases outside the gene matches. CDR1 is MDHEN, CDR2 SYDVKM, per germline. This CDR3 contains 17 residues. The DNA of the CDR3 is TGTGCCAGCAGTTTTTTTTCGACAGGGCGAGCTAACTATGGCTACACCTTC. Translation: CASSFFSTGRANYGYTF.

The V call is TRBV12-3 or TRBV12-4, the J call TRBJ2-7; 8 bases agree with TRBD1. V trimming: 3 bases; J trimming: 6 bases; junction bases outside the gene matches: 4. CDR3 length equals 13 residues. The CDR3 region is CASSLGQVLEQYF. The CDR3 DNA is TGTGCCAGCAGTTTGGGACAGGTCCTCGAGCAGTACTTC.

The CDR3 loop reads CASSAQKGLAGGRSSTDTQYF. Written as DNA, the CDR3 is TGTGCCAGCAGCGCCCAGAAGGGACTAGCGGGGGGGCGTAGTAGCACAGATACGCAGTATTTT. This chain links TRBV9 with TRBJ2-3, with 16 bases matching TRBD2. Germline CDR1 is SGDLS and CDR2 is YYNGEE. The CDR3 length is 21 residues. V lost 3 bases to trimming and J lost 0 bases; unmatched junction nucleotides: 13.

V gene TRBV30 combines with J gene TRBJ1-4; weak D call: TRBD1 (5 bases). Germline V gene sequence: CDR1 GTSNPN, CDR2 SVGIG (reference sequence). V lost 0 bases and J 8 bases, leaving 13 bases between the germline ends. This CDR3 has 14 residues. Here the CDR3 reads CAWSVGWGGEKLFF. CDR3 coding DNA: TGTGCCTGGAGTGTGGGTTGGGGGGGAGAAAAACTGTTTTTT.

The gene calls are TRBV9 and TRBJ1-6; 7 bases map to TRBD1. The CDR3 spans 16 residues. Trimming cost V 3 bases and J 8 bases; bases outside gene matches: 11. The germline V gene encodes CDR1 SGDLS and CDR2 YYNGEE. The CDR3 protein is CASSARGQGQDSPLHF. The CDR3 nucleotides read TGTGCCAGCAGCGCGAGGGGGCAGGGGCAGGATTCACCCCTCCACTTT.